This record looks at one T cell receptor beta chain sequence and its context. Antigen unknown. CD45RO-negative cells were positively selected for CCR7, leaving out terminally differentiated effector memory CD45RA+ cells. The sample belongs to a study of shared clonotypes between healthy human individuals. Study outcomes and limitations: Memory subsets generally showed smaller estimated richness than naive subsets did.

It was across several immunoSEQ plates that each subset's genomic DNA was evenly split. Profiling relied on immunoSEQ multiplex PCR, and the TCRdb table lists in-frame clones only, not all of them. This sample has 1.5 million to 2.5 million clones, with about 95% found just once. From germline, CDR1 is KGHSH and CDR2 LQKENI. With 0 bases removed from V and 1 base from J, the gap between germline ends came to 11 bases. The CDR3 consists of 16 residues. This sequence joins TRBV18 and TRBJ2-3, with D possibly being TRBD2 (6 bases). The TCR originated in a man between 18 and 35 years old in good health. The sequenced material came from naive CD8+ T cells sorted from blood. The CDR3, as DNA: TGTGCCAGCTCACCACCGATGGCTAGCGGCACAGATACGCAGTATTTT. Its translation is CASSPPMASGTDTQYF.